The TCR beta chain described here comes from a study of cytomegalovirus exposure and HLA in healthy donors. Profiled with immunoSEQ multiplex PCR; TCRdb holds only in-frame clones, not every one. This table has over 120,000 clones, around 90% appearing once. Study-level points and caveats: Associated with cytomegalovirus, according to the listing, were some 150 TCR beta chains. Testing in vitro showed a few CMV-associated chains specific for CMV antigens. Whilst most TCR sequences proved rare, a subset of public TCRs occurred across many donors.

CDR3 length: 13 residues. V lost 1 base and J lost 7, with 11 bases in between. Germline values: CDR1 SGHRS, CDR2 YFSETQ. The donors were members of the validation cohort comprising some 130 subjects, separate from the approximately 670-subject first cohort. About this clone: No antigen is known for it.

The TCR sequence derives from a man aged 18 to 35 in good health and CMV-seropositive. The chain joins TRBV5-1 to TRBJ1-1; D is perhaps TRBD1 (6 bases). The sequencing input was PBMCs. DNA for the CDR3: TGCGCCAGCAGCTTGTTGCGGACAGATGAAGCTTTCTTT. Translation: CASSLLRTDEAFF.